The source of this TCR beta chain is a study of T-cell reconstitution after alpha-beta-depleted transplantation in children. Construction of the TCRbeta library involved unique molecular identifiers. TCRdb ran MiXCR on the PCR reads and lists one entry per CDR3 protein. Of hundreds of thousands of distinct CDR3 sequences listed, approximately 13% were seen once; the top ten hold around 6%. CDR3 size: 14 residues. Trimming took 7 bases from V and 5 from J; bases not matched to a gene: 8. Per the germline V gene, CDR1 is MNHNS and CDR2 is SASEGT. Source: PBMCs from the stem cell graft donor, taken from the stem cell graft. The chain links TRBV6-1 to TRBJ2-5; 9 bases agree with TRBD2. The clonotype originates from a human donor who donated a stem cell graft to a child with combined immunodeficiency. This chain's CDR3 is CASKLAGRLETQYF. DNA for the CDR3: TGTGCCAGCAAGCTAGCGGGGAGATTGGAGACCCAGTACTTC.